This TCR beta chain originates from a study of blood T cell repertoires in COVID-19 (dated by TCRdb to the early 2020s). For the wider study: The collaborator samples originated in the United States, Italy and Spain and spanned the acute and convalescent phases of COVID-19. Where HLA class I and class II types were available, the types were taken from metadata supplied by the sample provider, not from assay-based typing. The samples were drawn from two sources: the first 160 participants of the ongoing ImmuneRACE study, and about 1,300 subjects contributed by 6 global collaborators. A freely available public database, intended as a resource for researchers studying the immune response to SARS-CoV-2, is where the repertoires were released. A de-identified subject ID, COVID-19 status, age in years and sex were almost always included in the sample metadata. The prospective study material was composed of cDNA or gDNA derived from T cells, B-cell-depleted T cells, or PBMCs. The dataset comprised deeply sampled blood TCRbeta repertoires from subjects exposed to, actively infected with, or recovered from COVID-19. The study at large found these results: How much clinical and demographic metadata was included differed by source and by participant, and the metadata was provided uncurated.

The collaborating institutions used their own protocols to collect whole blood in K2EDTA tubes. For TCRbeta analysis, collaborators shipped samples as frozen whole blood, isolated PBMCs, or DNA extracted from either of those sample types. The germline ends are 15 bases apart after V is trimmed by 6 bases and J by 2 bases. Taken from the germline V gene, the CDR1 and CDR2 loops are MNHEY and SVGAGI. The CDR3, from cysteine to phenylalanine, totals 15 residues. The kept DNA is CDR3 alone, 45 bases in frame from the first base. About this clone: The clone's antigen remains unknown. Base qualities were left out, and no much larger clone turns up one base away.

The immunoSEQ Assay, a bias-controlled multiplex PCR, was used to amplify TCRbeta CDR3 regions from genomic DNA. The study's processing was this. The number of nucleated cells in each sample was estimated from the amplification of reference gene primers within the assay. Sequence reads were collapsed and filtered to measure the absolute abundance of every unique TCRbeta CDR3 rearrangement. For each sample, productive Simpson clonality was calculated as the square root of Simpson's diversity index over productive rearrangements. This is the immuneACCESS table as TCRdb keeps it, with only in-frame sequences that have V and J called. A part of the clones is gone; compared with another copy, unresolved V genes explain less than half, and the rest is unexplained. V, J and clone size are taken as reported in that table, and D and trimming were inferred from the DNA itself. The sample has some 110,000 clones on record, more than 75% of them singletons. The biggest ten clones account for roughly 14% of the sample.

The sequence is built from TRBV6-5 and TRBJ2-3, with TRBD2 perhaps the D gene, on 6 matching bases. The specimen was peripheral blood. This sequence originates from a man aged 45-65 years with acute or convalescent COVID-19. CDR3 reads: CASSITGLLTDTQYF. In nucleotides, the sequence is TGTGCCAGCAGCATCACGGGACTTCTCACAGATACGCAGTATTTT.